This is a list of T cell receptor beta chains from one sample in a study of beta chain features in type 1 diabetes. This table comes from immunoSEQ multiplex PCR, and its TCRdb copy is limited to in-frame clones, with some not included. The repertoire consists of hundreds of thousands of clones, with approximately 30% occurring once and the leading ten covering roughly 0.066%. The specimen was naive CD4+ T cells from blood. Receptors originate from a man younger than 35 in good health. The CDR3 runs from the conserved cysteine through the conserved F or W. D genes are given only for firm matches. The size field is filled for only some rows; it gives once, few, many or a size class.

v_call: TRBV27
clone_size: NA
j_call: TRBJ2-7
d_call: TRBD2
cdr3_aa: CASSLSASGSFSYEQYF
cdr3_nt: TGTGCCAGCAGTTTATCTGCTAGCGGGAGTTTCTCCTACGAGCAGTACTTC

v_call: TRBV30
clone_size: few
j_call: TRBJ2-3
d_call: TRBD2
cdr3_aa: CAWSVRRGGTDTQYF
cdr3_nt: TGTGCCTGGAGTGTACGGCGGGGGGGCACAGATACGCAGTATTTT

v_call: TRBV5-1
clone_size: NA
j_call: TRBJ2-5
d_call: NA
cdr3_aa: CASSRDNQETQYF
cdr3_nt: TGCGCCAGCAGCCGGGACAACCAAGAGACCCAGTACTTC

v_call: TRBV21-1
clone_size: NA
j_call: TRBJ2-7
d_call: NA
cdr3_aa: CASSKGGLAGTYEQYF
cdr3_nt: TGTGCCAGCAGCAAAGGGGGACTAGCGGGAACCTACGAGCAGTACTTC

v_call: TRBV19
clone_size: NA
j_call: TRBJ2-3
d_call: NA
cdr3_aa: CASSIGRGADTQYF
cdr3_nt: TGTGCCAGTAGTATCGGGAGAGGGGCCGATACGCAGTATTTT

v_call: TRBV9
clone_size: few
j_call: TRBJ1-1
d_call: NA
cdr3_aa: CASSGHGEAEAFF
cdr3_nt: TGTGCCAGCAGCGGCCACGGGGAAGCTGAAGCTTTCTTT

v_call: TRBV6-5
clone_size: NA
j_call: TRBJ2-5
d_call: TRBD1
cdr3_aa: CASTSPGQGRQTQYF
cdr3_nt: TGTGCCAGCACCTCCCCGGGACAGGGTCGGCAGACCCAGTACTTC

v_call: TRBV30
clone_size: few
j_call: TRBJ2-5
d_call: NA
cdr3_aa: CAWSTNPGLETQYF
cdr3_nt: TGTGCCTGGAGTACGAACCCGGGGCTTGAGACCCAGTACTTC

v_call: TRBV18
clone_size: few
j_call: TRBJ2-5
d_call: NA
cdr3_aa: CASSPTEETQYF
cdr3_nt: TGTGCCAGCTCACCAACGGAAGAGACCCAGTACTTC

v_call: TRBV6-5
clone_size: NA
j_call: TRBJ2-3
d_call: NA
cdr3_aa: CASKLIATDTQYF
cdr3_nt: TGTGCCAGCAAACTTATAGCCACAGATACGCAGTATTTT

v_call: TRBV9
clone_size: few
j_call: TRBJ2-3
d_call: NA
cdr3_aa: CASSVSGSTDTQYF
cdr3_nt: TGTGCCAGCAGCGTCTCTGGCAGCACAGATACGCAGTATTTT

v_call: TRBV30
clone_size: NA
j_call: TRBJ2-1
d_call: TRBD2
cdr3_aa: CAWTLAGGTVQQFF
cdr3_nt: TGTGCCTGGACACTAGCGGGAGGGACAGTCCAGCAGTTCTTC

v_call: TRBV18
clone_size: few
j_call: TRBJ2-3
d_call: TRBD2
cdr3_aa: CASSPSGSEEDTQYF
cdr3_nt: TGTGCCAGCTCTCCTAGCGGGAGTGAGGAAGATACGCAGTATTTT

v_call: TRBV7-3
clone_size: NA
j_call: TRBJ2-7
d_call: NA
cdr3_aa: CASSLSGSYEQYF
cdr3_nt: TGTGCCAGCAGCTTATCGGGCTCCTACGAGCAGTACTTC

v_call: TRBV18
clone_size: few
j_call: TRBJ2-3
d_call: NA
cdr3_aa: CASSPRSEDTQYF
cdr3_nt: TGTGCCAGCTCACCACGTTCGGAAGATACGCAGTATTTT

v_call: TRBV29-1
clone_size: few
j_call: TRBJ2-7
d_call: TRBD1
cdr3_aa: CSVTAGTVRNEQYF
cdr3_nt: TGCAGCGTTACCGCCGGGACAGTACGAAACGAGCAGTACTTC

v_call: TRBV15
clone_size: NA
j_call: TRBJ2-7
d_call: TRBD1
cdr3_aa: CATSRQGQVTYEQYF
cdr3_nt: TGTGCCACCAGCAGACAAGGACAGGTTACCTACGAGCAGTACTTC

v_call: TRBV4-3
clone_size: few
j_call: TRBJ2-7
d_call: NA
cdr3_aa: CASSQVAGRHYEQYF
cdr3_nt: TGCGCCAGCAGCCAAGTAGCAGGGAGACATTACGAGCAGTACTTC

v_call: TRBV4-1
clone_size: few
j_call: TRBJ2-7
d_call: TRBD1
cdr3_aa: CASTPDRGSYEQYF
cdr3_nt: TGCGCCAGCACTCCGGACAGGGGGTCCTACGAGCAGTACTTC

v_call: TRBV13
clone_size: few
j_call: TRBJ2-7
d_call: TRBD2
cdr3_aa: CASSGRTSAFPLSYEQYF
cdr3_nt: TGTGCCAGCAGCGGACGGACTAGCGCGTTCCCCCTCTCCTACGAGCAGTACTTC

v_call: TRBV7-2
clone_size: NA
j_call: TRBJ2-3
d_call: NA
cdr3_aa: CASSLGRTDTQYF
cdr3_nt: TGTGCCAGCAGCTTAGGTCGCACAGATACGCAGTATTTT

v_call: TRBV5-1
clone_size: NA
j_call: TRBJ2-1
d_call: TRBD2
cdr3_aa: CASSYLAGSRNEQFF
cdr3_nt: TGCGCCAGCAGCTACTTAGCGGGGAGTAGGAATGAGCAGTTCTTC

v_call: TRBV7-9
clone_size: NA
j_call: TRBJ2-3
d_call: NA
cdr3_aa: CASSLGRGGDTQYF
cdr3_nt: TGTGCCAGCAGCTTAGGCAGGGGTGGAGATACGCAGTATTTT

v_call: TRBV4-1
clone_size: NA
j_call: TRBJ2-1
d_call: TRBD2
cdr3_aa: CASSHSPRLARVNSYNEQFF
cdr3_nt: TGCGCCAGCAGCCACTCTCCCCGACTAGCGCGAGTCAACTCCTACAATGAGCAGTTCTTC

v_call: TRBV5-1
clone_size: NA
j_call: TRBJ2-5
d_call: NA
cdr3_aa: CASSPVATFQETQYF
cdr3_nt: TGCGCCAGCAGCCCCGTAGCAACTTTCCAAGAGACCCAGTACTTC

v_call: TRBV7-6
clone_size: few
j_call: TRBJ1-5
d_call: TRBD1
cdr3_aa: CASSRSGGSGQPQHF
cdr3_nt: TGTGCCAGCAGCCGATCAGGGGGCTCGGGTCAGCCCCAGCATTTT

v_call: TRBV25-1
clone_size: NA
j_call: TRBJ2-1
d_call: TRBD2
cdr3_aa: CASSEFATSGRQFF
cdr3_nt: TGTGCCAGCAGTGAATTTGCGACTAGCGGGAGGCAGTTCTTC

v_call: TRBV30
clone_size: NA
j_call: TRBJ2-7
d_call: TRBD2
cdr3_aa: CAWTRGGREYEQYF
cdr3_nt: TGTGCCTGGACGAGAGGCGGGAGGGAATACGAGCAGTACTTC

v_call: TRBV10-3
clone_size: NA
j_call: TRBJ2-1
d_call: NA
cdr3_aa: CAITPTERRNEQFF
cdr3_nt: TGTGCCATCACCCCGACAGAAAGAAGGAATGAGCAGTTCTTC

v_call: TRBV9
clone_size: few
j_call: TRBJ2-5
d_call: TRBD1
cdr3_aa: CASSVEGTGYETQYF
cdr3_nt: TGTGCCAGCAGCGTAGAGGGGACAGGGTATGAGACCCAGTACTTC

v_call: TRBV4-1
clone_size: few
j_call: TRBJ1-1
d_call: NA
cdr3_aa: CASSQEALNTEAFF
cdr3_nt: TGCGCCAGCAGCCAAGAAGCCTTGAACACTGAAGCTTTCTTT

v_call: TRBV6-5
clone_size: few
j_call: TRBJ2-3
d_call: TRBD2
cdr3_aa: CASSYSGTSGTDTQYF
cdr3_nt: TGTGCCAGCAGTTACTCGGGGACTAGCGGCACAGATACGCAGTATTTT

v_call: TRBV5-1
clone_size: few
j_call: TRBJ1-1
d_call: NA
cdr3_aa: CASSTGQLGNTEAFF
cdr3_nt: TGCGCCAGCAGCACCGGACAGCTTGGGAACACTGAAGCTTTCTTT

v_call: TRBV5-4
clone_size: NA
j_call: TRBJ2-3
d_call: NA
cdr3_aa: CASSLDRSTSTDTQYF
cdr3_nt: TGTGCCAGCAGCTTGGACCGGAGTACTAGCACAGATACGCAGTATTTT

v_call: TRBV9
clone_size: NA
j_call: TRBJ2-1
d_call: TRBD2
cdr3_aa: CASSGTSGVYNEQFF
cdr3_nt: TGTGCCAGCAGCGGGACTAGCGGGGTATACAATGAGCAGTTCTTC

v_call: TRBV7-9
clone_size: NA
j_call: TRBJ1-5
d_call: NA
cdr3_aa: CASSSEGQPQHF
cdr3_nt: TGTGCCAGCAGCTCGGAGGGTCAGCCCCAGCATTTT

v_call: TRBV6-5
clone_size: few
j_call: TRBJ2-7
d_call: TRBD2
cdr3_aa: CASSPPGLADQKYF
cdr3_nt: TGTGCCAGCAGTCCTCCGGGACTAGCGGATCAGAAGTACTTC

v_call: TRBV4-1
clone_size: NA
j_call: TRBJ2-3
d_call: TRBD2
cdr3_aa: CASSLSPIAGDTQYF
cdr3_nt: TGCGCCAGCAGCCTGAGCCCCATAGCGGGAGATACGCAGTATTTT

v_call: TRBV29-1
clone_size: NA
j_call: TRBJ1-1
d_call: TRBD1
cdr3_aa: CSVEDGTGSLEAFF
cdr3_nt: TGCAGCGTTGAAGACGGGACAGGGAGCCTTGAAGCTTTCTTT

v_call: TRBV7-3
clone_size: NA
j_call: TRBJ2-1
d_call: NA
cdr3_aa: CASSLEPGLYNEQFF
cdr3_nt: TGTGCCAGCAGCTTAGAGCCGGGACTCTACAATGAGCAGTTCTTC

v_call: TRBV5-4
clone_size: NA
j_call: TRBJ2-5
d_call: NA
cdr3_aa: CASSLDETQYF
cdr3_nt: TGTGCCAGCAGCTTGGACGAGACCCAGTACTTC

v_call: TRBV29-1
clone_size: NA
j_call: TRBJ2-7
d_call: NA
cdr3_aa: CSVENDSHEQYF
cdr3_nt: TGCAGCGTTGAAAACGACAGCCACGAGCAGTACTTC

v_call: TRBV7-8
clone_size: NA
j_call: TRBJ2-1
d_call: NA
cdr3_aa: CATSTQGGNNEQFF
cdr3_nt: TGTGCCACCTCAACCCAGGGGGGTAACAATGAGCAGTTCTTC

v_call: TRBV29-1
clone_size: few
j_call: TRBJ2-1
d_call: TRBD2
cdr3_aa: CSVGLVGEQFF
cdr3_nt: TGCAGCGTGGGACTAGTTGGTGAGCAGTTCTTC

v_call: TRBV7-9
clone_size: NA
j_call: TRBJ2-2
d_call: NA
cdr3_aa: CASTLQGFTGELFF
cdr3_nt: TGTGCCAGCACCCTACAGGGTTTCACCGGGGAGCTGTTTTTT

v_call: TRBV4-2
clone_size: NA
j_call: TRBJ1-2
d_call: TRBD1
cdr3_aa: CASSQGGTGVTYGYTF
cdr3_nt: TGTGCCAGCAGCCAAGGAGGGACAGGGGTTACCTATGGCTACACCTTC